This entry describes one T cell receptor (beta chain). The listed genes are named as in mouse. Sequencing ends 1 residue short of the CDR3 end; the germline J gene provides the rest. These data originate in a study of tissue T cells after allogeneic stem cell transplantation. TCRbeta CDR3 was sequenced at survey depth with template counts. The method was immunoSEQ multiplex PCR; TCRdb's version includes in-frame clones alone and lacks a portion of them. The table includes about 48,000 clones, roughly 73% detected once. Germline loops: CDR1 NNHNN, CDR2 SYGAGS (reference sequence). Trimming removed 0 bases from V and 1 base from J, with 7 bases in between. This CDR3 comprises 14 residues.

This clonotype was obtained from a pool of C57BL/6 mice in good health. The chain couples TRBV13-2 to TRBJ1-2; D is unclear. Sample: sorted cells pooled from one or two spleens. The part of the CDR3 DNA that was read is TGTGCCAGCGGTGATGCCACAGTAAACTCCGACTACACC. Its translation is CASGDATVNSDYT. The CDR3, in full, reads CASGDATVNSDYTF.